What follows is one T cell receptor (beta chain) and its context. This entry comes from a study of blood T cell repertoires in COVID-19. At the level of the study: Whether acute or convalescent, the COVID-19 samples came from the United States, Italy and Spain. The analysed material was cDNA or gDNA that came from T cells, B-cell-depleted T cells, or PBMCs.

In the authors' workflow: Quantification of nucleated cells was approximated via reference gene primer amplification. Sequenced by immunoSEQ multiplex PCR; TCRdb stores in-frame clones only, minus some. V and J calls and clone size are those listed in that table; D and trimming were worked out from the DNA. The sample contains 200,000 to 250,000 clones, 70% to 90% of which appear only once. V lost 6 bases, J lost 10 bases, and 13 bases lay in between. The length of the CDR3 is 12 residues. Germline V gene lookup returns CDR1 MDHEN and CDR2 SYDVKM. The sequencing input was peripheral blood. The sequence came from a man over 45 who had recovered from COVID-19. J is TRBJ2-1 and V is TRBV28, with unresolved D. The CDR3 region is CASRSPPGEQFF. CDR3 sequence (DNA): TGTGCCAGCAGGTCGCCCCCCGGGGAGCAGTTCTTC.